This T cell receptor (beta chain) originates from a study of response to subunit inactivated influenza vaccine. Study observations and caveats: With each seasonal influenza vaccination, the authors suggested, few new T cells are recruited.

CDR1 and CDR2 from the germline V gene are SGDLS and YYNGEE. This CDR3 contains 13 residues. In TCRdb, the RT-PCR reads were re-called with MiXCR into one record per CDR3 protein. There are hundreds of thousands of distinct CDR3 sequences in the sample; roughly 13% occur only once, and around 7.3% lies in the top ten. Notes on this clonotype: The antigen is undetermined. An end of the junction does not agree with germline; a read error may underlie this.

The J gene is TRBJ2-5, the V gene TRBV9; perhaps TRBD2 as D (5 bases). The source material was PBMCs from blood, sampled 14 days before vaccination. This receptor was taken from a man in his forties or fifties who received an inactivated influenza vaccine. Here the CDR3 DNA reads TGTGCCGGCAGCGTAGGACTCCAAGAGACCCAGTACTTC. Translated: CAGSVGLQETQYF.